The source of this TCR beta chain is a study of graft-versus-host responses after intestinal transplantation. Study-wide results and limits: Graft-donor T cell macrochimerism coincided with high graft-versus-host to host-versus-graft clonal ratios in allografts.

Germline CDR1 and CDR2: SGHNT and YYREEE (reference sequence). The CDR3 totals 17 residues. V was clipped by 3 bases and J by 4 bases; unmatched bases: 13. Assay: immunoSEQ multiplex PCR; the TCRdb copy retains only in-frame clones and omits some. Among about 85,000 clones listed, approximately 90% were seen once. In regard to this clone: Its specificity is unknown.

The clonotype was recovered from a human donor who was the organ donor for an intestinal transplant. Here the sequenced sample was unstimulated CD8+ T cells sorted from spleen or lymph node cells, taken before transplant. The chain employs TRBV5-4 and TRBJ1-2, with 9 nucleotides matching TRBD1. CDR3: CASSSTSGQGGLYGYTF. As DNA, the CDR3 is TGTGCCAGCAGCTCCACCTCGGGACAGGGAGGACTCTATGGCTACACCTTC.